The 18 T cell receptor beta chains below were found in one sample sequenced in a study of CD8+ T cells in alopecia areata (dated by TCRdb to 2016 to 2019). In light of the paper, this sample's time point label describes: less than five weeks on oral tofacitinib. The sample's treatment or condition label is to be understood as: oral pan-JAK inhibitor, 5-10 mg twice daily. The library was made by the immunoSEQ multiplex PCR assay. To provide template for TCR sequencing, every sample had RNA extracted and reverse transcribed into cDNA. The table comes from immuneACCESS by way of TCRdb, which keeps in-frame sequences with V and J called. Part of the clones is missing from these tables; in studies checked, under half for an unresolved V gene and the rest for unknown reasons. This sample is represented by 90,000 to 150,000 clones; about 50% of them were singletons. Roughly 0.5% of the sample belongs to the ten largest clones.

This specimen was CD4+ T cells sorted from blood, taken at week 4, from a patient treated with tofacitinib. The receptors shown here come from a human donor with alopecia areata.

This clone came up a few times. The chain links TRBV30 to TRBJ1-2; tentative D call: TRBD1 (6 bases). V dropped 5 bases and J dropped 3 bases, with 22 bases sitting between them. CDR1 is GTSNPN and CDR2 is SVGIG in the germline V gene (reference sequence). The CDR3 runs 16 residues. CDR3 sequence (DNA): TGTGCCTGGGGACCCTCCGAAGACAGGACCCACTATGGCTACACCTTC. This codes for CAWGPSEDRTHYGYTF.

The rearrangement uses TRBV5-4 and TRBJ2-3; D gene ambiguous. Trimming cost V 5 bases and J 0 bases, with 7 bases left between them. Germline assignment: CDR1 SGHNT and CDR2 YYREEE (reference sequence). This CDR3 contains 13 residues. In DNA form, the CDR3 reads TGTGCCAGCAGATCCCCTAGCACAGATACGCAGTATTTT. It yields the protein CASRSPSTDTQYF.

This clone was found a few times. This chain joins TRBV5-1 and TRBJ2-6; D uncertain. The CDR3 contains 15 residues. CDR1 SGHRS and CDR2 YFSETQ come from the germline V gene. V gave up 1 base and J gave up 4 bases, with 9 bases separating them. The CDR3 region has the DNA TGCGCCAGCAGCTTGCGGGCAGACGGGGCCAACGTCCTGACTTTC. Translated, it gives CASSLRADGANVLTF.

The rearrangement joins TRBV30 to TRBJ2-7; D is undetermined. V lost 3 bases and J 1 base, leaving 10 bases between the germline ends. CDR3 length equals 13 residues. Germline V gene data show CDR1 as GTSNPN and CDR2 as SVGIG (reference sequence). CDR3 region: CAWSPPNSYEQYF. As DNA, the CDR3 is TGTGCCTGGAGCCCACCGAATTCCTACGAGCAGTACTTC.

The rearrangement joins TRBV4-2 to TRBJ2-5; 9 nucleotides align to TRBD2. Germline V CDR1 and CDR2: LGHNA, YNFKEQ. The CDR3 consists of 15 residues. V shed 0 bases, J shed 5 bases, and the junction held 4 bases outside the gene matches. The CDR3 loop is CASSQEAGGGETQYF. As DNA, the CDR3 is TGTGCCAGCAGCCAAGAAGCGGGAGGAGGGGAGACCCAGTACTTC.

This clone was recorded once. The chain carries TRBV29-1 and TRBJ2-1; 9 bases agree with TRBD2. V was pared by 0 bases and J by 7 bases, with 7 bases of the junction left unmatched. The CDR3 runs to 15 residues. CDR1 and CDR2 from the germline V gene are SQVTM and ANQGSEA. CDR3 coding DNA: TGCAGCGTTGAAGATCGAGGGCGGGGGGGAAATGAGCAGTTCTTC. The encoded protein is CSVEDRGRGGNEQFF.

The rearrangement links TRBV6-5 to TRBJ1-1, with D uncertain. V shed 5 bases and J shed 3 bases, with 10 bases lying between them. Germline-derived CDR1 and CDR2 are MNHEY and SVGAGI. This CDR3 spans 13 amino acids. For the CDR3, the DNA is TGTGCCAGCAGTCCTTGGGCGGACACTGAAGCTTTCTTT. It codes for CASSPWADTEAFF.

The gene calls are TRBV30 and TRBJ1-5, with D possibly matching TRBD1 (6 bases). The CDR3 covers 16 residues. Trimming took off 5 bases at V and 4 bases at J, with 21 bases between the two ends. Germline CDR1 reads GTSNPN; CDR2 reads SVGIG (reference sequence). CDR3 in amino acids: CAWGHRVSSGNQPQHF. The CDR3 nucleotides read TGTGCCTGGGGACACAGGGTCTCCTCAGGGAATCAGCCCCAGCATTTT.

There are a few counts of this clone. The chain carries TRBV5-1 and TRBJ1-2; tentatively, D is TRBD1 (5 bases). The CDR3 length is 15 residues. V shed 0 bases and J shed 4 bases, with 13 bases lying between them. Germline-derived CDR1 and CDR2 are SGHRS and YFSETQ. CDR3 in DNA: TGCGCCAGCAGCTTGGGGCAAGGGGACTCCTATGGCTACACCTTC. Its translation: CASSLGQGDSYGYTF.

This clone occurred a few times. The chain recombines TRBV2 with TRBJ2-3, with 13 nucleotides matching TRBD2. V lost 6 bases and J lost 4; bases outside the gene matches: 4. The CDR3 spans 15 residues. Germline V lookup: CDR1 SNHLY, CDR2 FYNNEI. The CDR3, as DNA: TGTGCCAGCAGCCCACTAGCGGGGGGGCCAGATACGCAGTATTTT. Its protein is CASSPLAGGPDTQYF.

The chain carries TRBV4-1 and TRBJ2-7, with unresolved D. V was trimmed by 0 bases and J by 0 bases, leaving 18 bases between them. Germline V gene data show CDR1 as MGHRA and CDR2 as YSYEKL. The CDR3 is 18 amino acids. The CDR3: CASSQDSPRSSSSYEQYF. CDR3 sequence (DNA): TGCGCCAGCAGCCAAGACTCGCCGAGGTCTTCCAGCTCCTACGAGCAGTACTTC.

The V and J genes are TRBV7-9 and TRBJ2-7; 12 nucleotides align to TRBD1. The CDR3 is made up of 14 amino acids. Germline trimming cut 7 bases from V and 6 bases from J; bases unmatched to any gene: 7. Looked up from germline, CDR1 is SEHNR and CDR2 is FQNEAQ (reference sequence). Here the CDR3 reads CASIKGQGAVEQYF. The CDR3 bases are TGTGCCAGCATCAAGGGACAGGGGGCTGTCGAGCAGTACTTC.

This clone turned up a few times. The chain combines TRBV14 with TRBJ1-1, with D perhaps matching TRBD1 (5 bases). The V and J ends lost 0 bases and 4 bases respectively, with 6 bases between them. CDR3 length: 13 residues. Germline CDR1 and CDR2: SGHDN and FVKESK. The CDR3 here is CASSQDGGTEAFF. The CDR3 nucleotides read TGTGCCAGCAGCCAAGATGGGGGCACTGAAGCTTTCTTT. Supplemented by reference TRBV14 and TRBJ1-1, the full variable domain reads EAGVTQFPSHSVIEKGQTVTLRCDPISGHDNLYWYRRVMGKEIKFLLHFVKESKQDESGMPNNRFLAERTGGTYSTLKVQPAELEDSGVYFCASSQDGGTEAFFGQGTRLTVV.

This clone has a count of ten or more. The chain links TRBV11-2 to TRBJ1-4; 11 bases match TRBD1. The CDR3 runs 14 residues. Germline CDR1 reads SGHAT; CDR2 reads FQNNGV. Losses at the gene ends were 4 bases for V and 5 bases for J; bases not matched to a gene: 0. The CDR3 DNA reads TGTGCCAGCAGCTGGGACAGGGGGAATGAAAAACTGTTTTTT. Translating it yields CASSWDRGNEKLFF.

This clone was detected a few times. V is TRBV29-1 and J is TRBJ2-7, with D perhaps TRBD1 (5 bases). CDR1 SQVTM and CDR2 ANQGSEA come from the germline V gene. CDR3 length: 13 residues. The V end was cut by 3 bases, the J end by 0 bases, with 9 bases between. CDR3 region: CSVDSTGSYEQYF. The CDR3 nucleotides read TGCAGCGTTGATTCTACAGGCTCCTACGAGCAGTACTTC.

The chain employs TRBV27 and TRBJ2-1; D could derive from TRBD1 or TRBD2 (5 bases each). Per germline, CDR1 MNHEY and CDR2 SMNVEV (reference sequence). The CDR3 is made up of 13 amino acids. V dropped 5 bases and J dropped 14 bases, with 19 bases sitting between them. The CDR3 coding sequence is TGTGCCAGCAGTCCCACCCGCGAGGGACCCAAGTTCTTC. The encoded protein is CASSPTREGPKFF.

V and J are TRBV5-1 and TRBJ2-3, with D perhaps matching TRBD2 (5 bases). The CDR3 runs 14 residues. CDR1 SGHRS and CDR2 YFSETQ come from the germline V gene. Trimming shortened V by 4 bases and J by 0 bases, and 9 bases separated the two germline ends. CDR3 DNA: TGCGCCAGCAGCGGGGAGAGGAGCACAGATACGCAGTATTTT. Protein sequence: CASSGERSTDTQYF.

This clone was recorded a few times. The chain joins TRBV4-2 to TRBJ1-3; D gene ambiguous. Trimming stripped 0 bases from V and 0 bases from J, with 12 bases between. The CDR3 loop spans 17 amino acids. The V gene's germline CDR1 is LGHNA and CDR2 YNFKEQ. The CDR3 is CASSQDLAPDSGNTIYF. As DNA, the CDR3 is TGTGCCAGCAGCCAAGATCTTGCGCCAGACTCTGGAAACACCATATATTTT.